A selection of T cell receptor beta chains follows, all from one sample in a study of T cell responses to AZD1222 COVID-19 vaccine. The table came from immunoSEQ multiplex PCR; TCRdb's copy has only in-frame clones and leaves some out. The data show some 88,000 clones, with around 92% seen just once and roughly 5.2% held by the top ten. Sequenced here: peripheral blood, sampled on day 0 of AZD1222 vaccination. The receptors originated from an adult in good health. CDR3s include the opening cysteine and the closing phenylalanine or tryptophan.

V gene,CDR3 protein
TRBV28,CASSLGATGDVRYF
TRBV28,CASRLARESYEQYF
TRBV24-1,CATSDFGGYGYTF
TRBV25-1,CASSGYVAGEIYEQYF
TRBV9,CASSGGTPREKLFF
TRBV28,CASTLLPGLAGEQYF
TRBV5-4,CASSSAGGSTDTQYF
TRBV6-1,CASSEGQGHDYGYTF
TRBV6-2/TRBV6-3,CASSYLSRRAGINYGYTF
TRBV3-1/TRBV3-2,CASSQGRAREQFF
TRBV5-1,CASSPQTSGSEQFF
TRBV7-2,CASSFLVGYNEKLFF
TRBV5-5,CASSPVGPNTEAFF
TRBV28,CAAGGGQGYNSPLHF